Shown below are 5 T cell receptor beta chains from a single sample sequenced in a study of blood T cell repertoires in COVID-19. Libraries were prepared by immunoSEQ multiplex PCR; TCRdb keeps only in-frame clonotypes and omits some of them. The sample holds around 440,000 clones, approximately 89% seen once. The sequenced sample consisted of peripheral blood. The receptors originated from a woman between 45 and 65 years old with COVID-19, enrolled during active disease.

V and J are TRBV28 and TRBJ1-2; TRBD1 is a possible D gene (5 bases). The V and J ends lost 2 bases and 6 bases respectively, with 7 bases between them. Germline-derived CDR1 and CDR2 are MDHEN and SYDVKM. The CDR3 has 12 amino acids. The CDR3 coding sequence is TGTGCCAGCAGTTTAGCGACAGATGGCTACACCTTC. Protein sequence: CASSLATDGYTF.

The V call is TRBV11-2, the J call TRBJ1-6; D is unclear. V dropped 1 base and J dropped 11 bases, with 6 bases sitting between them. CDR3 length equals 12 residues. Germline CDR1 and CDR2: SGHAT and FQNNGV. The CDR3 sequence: CASSLVRAPLHF. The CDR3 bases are TGTGCCAGCAGCTTAGTCCGTGCACCCCTCCACTTT.

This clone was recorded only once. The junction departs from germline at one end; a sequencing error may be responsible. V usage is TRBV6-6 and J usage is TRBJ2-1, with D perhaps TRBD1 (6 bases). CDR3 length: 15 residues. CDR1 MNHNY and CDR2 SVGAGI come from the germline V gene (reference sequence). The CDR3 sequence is CTSRGAGHGNNEQFF. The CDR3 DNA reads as TGTACCAGCAGGGGAGCAGGCCACGGAAACAATGAGCAGTTCTTC.

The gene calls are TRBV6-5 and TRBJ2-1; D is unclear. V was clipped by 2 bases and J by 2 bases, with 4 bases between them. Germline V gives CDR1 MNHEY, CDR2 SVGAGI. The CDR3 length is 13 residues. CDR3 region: CASSYTAYNEQFF. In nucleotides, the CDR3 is TGTGCCAGCAGTTACACGGCCTACAATGAGCAGTTCTTC.

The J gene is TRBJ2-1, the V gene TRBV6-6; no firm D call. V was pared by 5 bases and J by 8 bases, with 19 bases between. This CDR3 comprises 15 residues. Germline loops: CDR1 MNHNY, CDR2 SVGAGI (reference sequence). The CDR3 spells CASSPPRQVGYEQFF. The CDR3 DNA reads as TGTGCCAGCAGTCCCCCCCGCCAGGTCGGCTATGAGCAGTTCTTC.